This note documents a single T cell receptor beta chain sequence. The data derive from a study of blood T cell repertoires in COVID-19. On the study more broadly: There were acute and convalescent COVID-19 samples, and they came from the United States, Italy and Spain. PBMCs, B-cell-depleted T cells, or T cells were the source of the cDNA or gDNA that made up the material.

Germline-derived CDR1 and CDR2 are MGHRA and YSYEKL. The CDR3 length is 15 residues. The V end was cut by 1 base, the J end by 6 bases, with 13 bases between. Sequencing used immunoSEQ multiplex PCR; TCRdb keeps in-frame clones, though not all of them. The sample has roughly 190,000 clones, about 86% seen once. Sequencing used peripheral blood. This sequence joins TRBV4-1 and TRBJ1-5; no definite D call. The sequence came from a human donor with acute or convalescent COVID-19. The donor label of this sample is uncertain. The CDR3 DNA reads TGCGCCAGCAGCCAAGTTGCGGGCGGGCGTCAGCCCCAGCATTTT. Amino acid sequence: CASSQVAGGRQPQHF.